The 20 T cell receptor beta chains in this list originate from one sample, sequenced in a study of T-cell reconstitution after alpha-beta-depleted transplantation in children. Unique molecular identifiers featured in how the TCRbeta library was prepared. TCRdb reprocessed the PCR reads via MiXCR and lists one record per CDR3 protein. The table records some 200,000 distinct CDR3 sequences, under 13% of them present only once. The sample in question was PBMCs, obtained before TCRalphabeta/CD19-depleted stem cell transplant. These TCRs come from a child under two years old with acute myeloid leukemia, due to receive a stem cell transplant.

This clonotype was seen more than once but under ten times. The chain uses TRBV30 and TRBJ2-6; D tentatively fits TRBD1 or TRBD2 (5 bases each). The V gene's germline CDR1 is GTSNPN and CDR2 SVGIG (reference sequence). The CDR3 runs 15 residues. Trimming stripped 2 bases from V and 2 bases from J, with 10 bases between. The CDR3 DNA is TGTGCCTGGAGTCGGGACGGGGCTGGGGCCAACGTCCTGACTTTC. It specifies CAWSRDGAGANVLTF.

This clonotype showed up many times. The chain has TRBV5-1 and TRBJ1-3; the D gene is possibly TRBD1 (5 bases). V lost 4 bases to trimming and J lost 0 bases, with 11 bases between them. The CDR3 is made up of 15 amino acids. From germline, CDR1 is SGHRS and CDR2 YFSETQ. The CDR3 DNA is TGCGCCAGCAGCCCGGGGGATCTCTCTGGAAACACCATATATTTT. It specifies CASSPGDLSGNTIYF.

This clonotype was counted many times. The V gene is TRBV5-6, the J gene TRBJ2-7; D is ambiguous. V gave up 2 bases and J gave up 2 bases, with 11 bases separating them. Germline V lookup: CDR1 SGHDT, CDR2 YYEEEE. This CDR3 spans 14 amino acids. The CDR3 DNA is TGTGCCAGCAGCTTAGAAACGTCTACCTACGAGCAGTACTTC. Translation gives CASSLETSTYEQYF. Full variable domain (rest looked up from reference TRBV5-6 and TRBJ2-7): DAGVTQSPTHLIKTRGQQVTLRCSPKSGHDTVSWYQQALGQGPQFIFQYYEEEERQRGNFPDRFSGHQFPNYSSELNVNALLLGDSALYLCASSLETSTYEQYFGPGTRLTVT.

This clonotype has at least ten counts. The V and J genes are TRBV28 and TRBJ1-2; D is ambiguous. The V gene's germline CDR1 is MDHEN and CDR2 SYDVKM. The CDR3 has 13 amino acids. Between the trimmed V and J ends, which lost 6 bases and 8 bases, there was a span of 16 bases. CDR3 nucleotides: TGTGCCAGCAGCCGCGAGGGAGGGCGCGGCTACACCTTC. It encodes CASSREGGRGYTF.

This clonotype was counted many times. The CDR3 loop is CSVEVAEHQPQHF. CDR3 in DNA: TGCAGCGTTGAGGTGGCAGAGCATCAGCCCCAGCATTTT. V gene TRBV29-1 combines with J gene TRBJ1-5; D not resolved. This CDR3 has 13 amino acids. V was clipped by 3 bases and J by 5 bases, with 11 bases between them. Germline-derived CDR1 and CDR2 are SQVTM and ANQGSEA.

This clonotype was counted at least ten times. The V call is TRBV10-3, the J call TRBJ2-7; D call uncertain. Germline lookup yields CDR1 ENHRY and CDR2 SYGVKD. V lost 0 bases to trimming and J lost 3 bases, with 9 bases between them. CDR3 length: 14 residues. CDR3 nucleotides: TGTGCCATCAGTGAGTCGTTAGGCGGCTACGAGCAGTACTTC. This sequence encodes CAISESLGGYEQYF.

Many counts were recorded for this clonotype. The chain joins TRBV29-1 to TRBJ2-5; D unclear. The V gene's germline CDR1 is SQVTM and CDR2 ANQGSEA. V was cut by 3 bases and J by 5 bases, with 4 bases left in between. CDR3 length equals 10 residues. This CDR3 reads CSVDKETQYF. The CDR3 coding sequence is TGCAGCGTTGATAAGGAGACCCAGTACTTC.

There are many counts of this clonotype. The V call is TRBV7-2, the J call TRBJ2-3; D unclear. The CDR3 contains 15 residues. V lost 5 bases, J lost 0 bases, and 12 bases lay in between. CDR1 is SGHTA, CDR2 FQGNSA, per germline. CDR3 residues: CASSPARLSTDTQYF. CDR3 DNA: TGTGCCAGCAGCCCAGCTCGACTGAGCACAGATACGCAGTATTTT. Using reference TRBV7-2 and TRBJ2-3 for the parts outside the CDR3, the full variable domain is GAGVSQSPSNKVTEKGKDVELRCDPISGHTALYWYRQSLGQGLEFLIYFQGNSAPDKSGLPSDRFSAERTGGSVSTLTIQRTQQEDSAVYLCASSPARLSTDTQYFGPGTRLTVL.

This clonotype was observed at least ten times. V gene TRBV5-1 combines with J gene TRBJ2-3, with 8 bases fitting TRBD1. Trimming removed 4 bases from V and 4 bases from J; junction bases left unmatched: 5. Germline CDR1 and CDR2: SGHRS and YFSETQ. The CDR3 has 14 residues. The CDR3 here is CASSQWTGPDTQYF. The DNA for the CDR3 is TGCGCCAGCAGCCAATGGACAGGGCCAGATACGCAGTATTTT.

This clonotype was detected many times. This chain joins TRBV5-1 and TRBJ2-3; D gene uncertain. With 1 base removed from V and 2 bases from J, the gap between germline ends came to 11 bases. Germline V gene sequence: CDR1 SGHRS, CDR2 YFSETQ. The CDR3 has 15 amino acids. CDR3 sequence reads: CASSLIGEYTDTQYF. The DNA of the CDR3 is TGCGCCAGCAGCTTGATTGGGGAATACACAGATACGCAGTATTTT. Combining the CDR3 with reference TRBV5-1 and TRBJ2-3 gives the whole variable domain KAGVTQTPRYLIKTRGQQVTLSCSPISGHRSVSWYQQTPGQGLQFLFEYFSETQRNKGNFPGRFSGRQFSNSRSEMNVSTLELGDSALYLCASSLIGEYTDTQYFGPGTRLTVL.

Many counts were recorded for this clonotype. CDR3 protein: CASSQARGSRSPLHF. CDR3 sequence (DNA): TGCGCCAGCAGCCAAGCAAGGGGATCGAGGTCACCCCTCCACTTT. This sequence joins TRBV4-3 and TRBJ1-6; possible D gene TRBD1, 5 bases. The V gene's germline CDR1 is LGHNA and CDR2 YSLEER. Trimming removed 1 base at V and 10 bases at J, with 14 bases between. The CDR3 consists of 15 residues.

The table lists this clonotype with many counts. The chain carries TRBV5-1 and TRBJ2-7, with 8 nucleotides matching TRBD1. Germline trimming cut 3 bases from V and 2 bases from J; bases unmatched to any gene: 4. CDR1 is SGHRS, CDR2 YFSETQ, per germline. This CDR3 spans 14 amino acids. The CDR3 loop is CASSWDRNAYEQYF. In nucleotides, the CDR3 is TGCGCCAGCAGCTGGGACAGGAACGCCTACGAGCAGTACTTC.

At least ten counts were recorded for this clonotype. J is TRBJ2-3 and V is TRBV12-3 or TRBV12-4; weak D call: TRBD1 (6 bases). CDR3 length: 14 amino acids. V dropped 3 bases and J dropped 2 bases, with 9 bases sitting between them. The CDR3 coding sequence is TGTGCCAGCAGTTTTGGACAGATCACAGATACGCAGTATTTT. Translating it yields CASSFGQITDTQYF.

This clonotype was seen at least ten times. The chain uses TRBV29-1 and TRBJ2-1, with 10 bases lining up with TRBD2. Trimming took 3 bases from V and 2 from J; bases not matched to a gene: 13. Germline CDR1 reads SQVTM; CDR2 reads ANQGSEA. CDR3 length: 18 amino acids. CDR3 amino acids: CSVEWGLKAGGPYNEQFF. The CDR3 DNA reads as TGCAGCGTTGAGTGGGGACTTAAAGCGGGAGGGCCCTACAATGAGCAGTTCTTC.

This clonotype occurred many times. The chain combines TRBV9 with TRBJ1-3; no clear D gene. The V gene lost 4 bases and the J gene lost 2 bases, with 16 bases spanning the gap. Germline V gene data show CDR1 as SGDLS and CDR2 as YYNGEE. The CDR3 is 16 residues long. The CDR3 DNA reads TGTGCCAGCAGCCCCCACAAGGCAACCCCTGGAAACACCATATATTTT. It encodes CASSPHKATPGNTIYF.

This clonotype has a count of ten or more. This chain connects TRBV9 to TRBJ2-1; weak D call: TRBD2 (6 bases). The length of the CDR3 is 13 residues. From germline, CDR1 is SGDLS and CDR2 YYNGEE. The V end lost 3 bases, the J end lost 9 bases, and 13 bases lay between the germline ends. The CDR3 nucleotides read TGTGCCAGCAGCGCAGGGTTGGGGGGTGAGCAGTTCTTC. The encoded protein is CASSAGLGGEQFF.

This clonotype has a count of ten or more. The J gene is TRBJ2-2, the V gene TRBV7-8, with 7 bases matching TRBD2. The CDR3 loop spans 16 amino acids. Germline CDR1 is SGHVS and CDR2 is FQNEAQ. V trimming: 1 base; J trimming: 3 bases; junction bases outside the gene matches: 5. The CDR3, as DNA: TGTGCCAGCAGCTTAGACCTAGCGGAGGACACCGGGGAGCTGTTTTTT. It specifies CASSLDLAEDTGELFF.

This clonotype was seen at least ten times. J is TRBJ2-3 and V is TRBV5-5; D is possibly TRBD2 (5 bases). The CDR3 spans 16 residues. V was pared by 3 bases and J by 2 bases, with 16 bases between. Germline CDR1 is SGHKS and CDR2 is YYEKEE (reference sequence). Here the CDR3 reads CASSSDGELITDTQYF. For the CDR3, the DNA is TGTGCCAGCAGCTCCGACGGGGAATTAATCACAGATACGCAGTATTTT.

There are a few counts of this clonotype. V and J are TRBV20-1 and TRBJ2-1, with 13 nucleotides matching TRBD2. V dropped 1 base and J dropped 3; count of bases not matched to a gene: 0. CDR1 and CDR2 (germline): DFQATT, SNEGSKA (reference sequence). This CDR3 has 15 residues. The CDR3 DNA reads TGCAGTGCTAGAGGGACTAGCGGGGGCTACAATGAGCAGTTCTTC. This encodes CSARGTSGGYNEQFF.

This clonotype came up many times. The CDR3 loop reads CASSLERVSTDTQYF. The CDR3 DNA reads TGCGCCAGCAGCTTGGAGAGGGTATCCACAGATACGCAGTATTTT. The chain recombines TRBV5-1 with TRBJ2-3, with TRBD2 as a possible D gene (5 bases). Germline CDR1 is SGHRS and CDR2 is YFSETQ. The CDR3 contains 15 residues. V was cut by 0 bases and J by 2 bases, with 10 bases left in between.